These 10 T cell receptor beta chains came from one sample sequenced in a study of T cell changes during pregnancy in multiple sclerosis. Method: immunoSEQ multiplex PCR; TCRdb's copy keeps in-frame clones and lacks some. The sample carries tens of thousands of clones, approximately 94% recorded once. Sequencing was performed on peripheral blood, taken in the third trimester of pregnancy. Receptors were obtained from a female donor with multiple sclerosis, enrolled in a pregnancy study.

This chain connects TRBV19 to TRBJ1-2; 7 bases line up with TRBD1. This CDR3 comprises 13 residues. V shed 6 bases, J shed 3 bases, and the junction held 4 bases outside the gene matches. CDR1 is LNHDA and CDR2 is SQIVND in the germline V gene (reference sequence). CDR3 DNA: TGTGCCAGTAGGACCACAGGGGACTATGGCTACACCTTC. This sequence encodes CASRTTGDYGYTF.

This clone was detected only once. Other nucleotide sequences in the sample specify the same CDR3. This CDR3 is CASSGTSGYNEQFF. The CDR3 bases are TGTGCCAGTAGTGGGACTAGCGGTTACAATGAGCAGTTCTTC. The V and J genes are TRBV19 and TRBJ2-1, with TRBD2 matching 11 bases. Germline assignment: CDR1 LNHDA and CDR2 SQIVND (reference sequence). V shed 5 bases, J shed 4 bases, and the junction held 1 base outside the gene matches. The CDR3 has 14 residues. The full variable domain, completed using reference TRBV19 and TRBJ2-1, is DGGITQSPKYLFRKEGQNVTLSCEQNLNHDAMYWYRQDPGQGLRLIYYSQIVNDFQKGDIAEGYSVSREKKESFPLTVTSAQKNPTAFYLCASSGTSGYNEQFFGPGTRLTVL.

V usage is TRBV6-1 and J usage is TRBJ2-7; 9 bases map to TRBD1. The CDR3 is 15 amino acids. Germline trimming cut 6 bases from V and 0 bases from J; bases unmatched to any gene: 6. From germline, CDR1 is MNHNS and CDR2 SASEGT. CDR3 coding DNA: TGTGCCAGCAGACCGGACAGGGGACCCTCCTACGAGCAGTACTTC. This translates into CASRPDRGPSYEQYF.

This chain uses TRBV4-2 with TRBJ1-4; 7 nucleotides match TRBD1. Per the germline V gene, CDR1 is LGHNA and CDR2 is YNFKEQ. The CDR3 totals 17 residues. The V segment lost 0 bases and the J segment 5 bases; nucleotides outside the gene matches: 9. The CDR3 sequence: CASSQEVAGGFNEKLFF. CDR3 DNA: TGTGCCAGCAGCCAAGAAGTGGCAGGGGGGTTCAATGAAAAACTGTTTTTT.

This chain joins TRBV19 and TRBJ2-3; 9 bases agree with TRBD2. The CDR3 has 16 amino acids. V lost 0 bases and J lost 5; bases outside the gene matches: 6. Germline CDR1 is LNHDA and CDR2 is SQIVND (reference sequence). CDR3 sequence (DNA): TGTGCCAGTAGTATAGAGGTACTAGCGGGTCAAGATACGCAGTATTTT. Its translation: CASSIEVLAGQDTQYF.

The rearrangement joins TRBV27 to TRBJ1-1; D is undetermined. Deletions cut 8 bases from V and 6 bases from J, with 10 bases between. Looked up from germline, CDR1 is MNHEY and CDR2 is SMNVEV (reference sequence). This CDR3 is 11 amino acids long. The CDR3 spells CASYLYPEAFF. CDR3 coding DNA: TGTGCCAGCTACTTATATCCTGAAGCTTTCTTT.

The rearrangement uses TRBV27 and TRBJ2-7, with D tentatively TRBD2 (7 bases). Germline V gene sequence: CDR1 MNHEY, CDR2 SMNVEV (reference sequence). CDR3 length equals 14 residues. Trimming removed 4 bases at V and 4 bases at J, with 14 bases between. This CDR3 is CASSYGGLSYEQYF. CDR3 coding DNA: TGTGCCAGCAGTTACGGGGGGCTTAGTTACGAGCAGTACTTC.

This chain joins TRBV25-1 and TRBJ2-6; TRBD1 might be the D (5 bases). The CDR3 is 16 amino acids. Germline values: CDR1 MGHDK, CDR2 SYGVNS. V was cut by 3 bases and J by 4 bases, with 13 bases left in between. The CDR3 loop is CASSESGQSGANVLTF. Written as DNA, the CDR3 is TGTGCCAGCAGTGAGTCAGGGCAGTCCGGGGCCAACGTCCTGACTTTC.

The CDR3 reads CASSPNSGRAGNEQYF. CDR3 nucleotides: TGCGCCAGCAGCCCGAATAGCGGGAGGGCCGGGAACGAGCAGTACTTC. The rearrangement uses TRBV4-3 and TRBJ2-7; 11 bases are a match to TRBD2. Per the germline V gene, CDR1 is LGHNA and CDR2 is YSLEER. The CDR3 runs to 16 residues. The ends lost 4 bases at V and 5 bases at J; junction bases unmatched: 10.

In this sample, this clone turned up once. This sequence joins TRBV5-1 and TRBJ2-5; weak D call: TRBD1 (5 bases). This CDR3 has 13 amino acids. Trimming removed 3 bases from V and 0 bases from J, with 6 bases in between. Per the germline V gene, CDR1 is SGHRS and CDR2 is YFSETQ. The CDR3 is CASSSRDQETQYF. DNA for the CDR3: TGCGCCAGCAGCTCCAGGGACCAAGAGACCCAGTACTTC.